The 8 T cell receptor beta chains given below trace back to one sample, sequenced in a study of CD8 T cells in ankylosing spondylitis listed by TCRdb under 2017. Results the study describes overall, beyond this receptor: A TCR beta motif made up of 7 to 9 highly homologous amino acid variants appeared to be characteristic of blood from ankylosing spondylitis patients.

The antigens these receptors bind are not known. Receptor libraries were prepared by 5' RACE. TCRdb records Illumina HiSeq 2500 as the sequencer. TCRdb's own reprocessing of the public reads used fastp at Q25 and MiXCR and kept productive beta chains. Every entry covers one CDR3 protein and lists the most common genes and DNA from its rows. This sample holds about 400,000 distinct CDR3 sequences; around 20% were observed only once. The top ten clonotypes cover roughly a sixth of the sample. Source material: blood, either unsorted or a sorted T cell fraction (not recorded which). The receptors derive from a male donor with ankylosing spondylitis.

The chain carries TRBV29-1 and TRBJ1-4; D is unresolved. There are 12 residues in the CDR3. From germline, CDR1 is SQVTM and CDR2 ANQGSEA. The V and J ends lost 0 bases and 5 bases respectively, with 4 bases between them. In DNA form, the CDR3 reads TGCAGCGTTGAAGAGTCGAATGAAAAACTGTTTTTT. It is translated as CSVEESNEKLFF.

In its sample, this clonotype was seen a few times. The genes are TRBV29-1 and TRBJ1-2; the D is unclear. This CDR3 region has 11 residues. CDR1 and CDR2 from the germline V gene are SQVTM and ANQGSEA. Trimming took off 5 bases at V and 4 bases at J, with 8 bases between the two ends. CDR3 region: CSVHSFYGYTF. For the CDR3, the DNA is TGCAGCGTTCACAGCTTCTATGGCTACACCTTC.

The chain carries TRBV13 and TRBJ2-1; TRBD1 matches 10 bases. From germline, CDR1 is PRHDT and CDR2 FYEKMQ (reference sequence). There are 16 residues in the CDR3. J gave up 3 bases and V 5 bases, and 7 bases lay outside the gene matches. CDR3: CASSISGTGDYNEQFF. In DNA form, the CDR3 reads TGTGCCAGCAGCATTAGCGGGACAGGGGACTACAATGAGCAGTTCTTC.

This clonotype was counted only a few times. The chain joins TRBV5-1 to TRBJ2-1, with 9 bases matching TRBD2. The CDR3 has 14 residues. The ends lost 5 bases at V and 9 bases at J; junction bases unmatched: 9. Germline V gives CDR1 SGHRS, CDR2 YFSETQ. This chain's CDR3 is CASRDGGRAREQFF. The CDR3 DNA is TGCGCCAGCAGGGATGGCGGGAGGGCCCGTGAGCAGTTCTTC. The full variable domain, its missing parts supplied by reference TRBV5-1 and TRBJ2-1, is KAGVTQTPRYLIKTRGQQVTLSCSPISGHRSVSWYQQTPGQGLQFLFEYFSETQRNKGNFPGRFSGRQFSNSRSEMNVSTLELGDSALYLCASRDGGRAREQFFGPGTRLTVL.

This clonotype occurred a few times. The CDR3 bases are TGCAGTGCTACCCTGGGACTAGCGGAGGCGGGATACAATGAGCAGTTCTTC. It encodes CSATLGLAEAGYNEQFF. The chain recombines TRBV20-1 with TRBJ2-1; 11 bases agree with TRBD2. Germline CDR1 DFQATT, CDR2 SNEGSKA (reference sequence). The trim removed 4 bases at V and 4 bases at J, leaving 12 bases unmatched. The CDR3 is 17 residues long.

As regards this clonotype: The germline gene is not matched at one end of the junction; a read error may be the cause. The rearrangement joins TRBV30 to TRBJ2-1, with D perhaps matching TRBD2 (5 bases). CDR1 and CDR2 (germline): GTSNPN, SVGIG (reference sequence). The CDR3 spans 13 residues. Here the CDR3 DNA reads TGTGCCTGGAGTGAAACGGAGACTACATCGAAGATCTTC. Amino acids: CAWSETETTSKIF.

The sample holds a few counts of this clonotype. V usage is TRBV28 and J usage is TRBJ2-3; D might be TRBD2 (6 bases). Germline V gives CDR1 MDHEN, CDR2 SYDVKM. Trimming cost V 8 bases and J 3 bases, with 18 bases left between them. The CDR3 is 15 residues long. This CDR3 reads CASRARTTLTDTQYF. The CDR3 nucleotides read TGTGCCAGCCGAGCGAGGACTACTCTGACAGATACGCAGTATTTT.

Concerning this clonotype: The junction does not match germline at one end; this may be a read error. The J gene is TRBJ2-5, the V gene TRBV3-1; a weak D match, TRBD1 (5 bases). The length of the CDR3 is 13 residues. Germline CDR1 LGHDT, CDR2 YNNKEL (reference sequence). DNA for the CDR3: TGTGCCAGCAGCCAAAGGGGCCAAGAGGCCCAGTACTTC. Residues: CASSQRGQEAQYF.